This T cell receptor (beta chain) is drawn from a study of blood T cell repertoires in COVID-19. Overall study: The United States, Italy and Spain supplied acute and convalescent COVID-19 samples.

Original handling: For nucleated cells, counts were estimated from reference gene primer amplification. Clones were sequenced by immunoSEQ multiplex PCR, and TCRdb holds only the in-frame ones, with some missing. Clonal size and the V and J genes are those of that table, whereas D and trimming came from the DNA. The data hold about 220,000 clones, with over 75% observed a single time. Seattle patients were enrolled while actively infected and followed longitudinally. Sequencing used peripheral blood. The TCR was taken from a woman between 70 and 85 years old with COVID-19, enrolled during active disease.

CDR3 amino acids: CASSTPRDRGHVGYGYTF. CDR3 DNA sequence: TGTGCCAGCAGCACGCCCCGGGACAGGGGGCACGTTGGCTATGGCTACACCTTC. The rearrangement joins TRBV9 to TRBJ1-2, with 12 bases that match TRBD1. CDR3 length: 18 amino acids. Germline CDR1 and CDR2: SGDLS and YYNGEE. The V segment lost 4 bases and the J segment 4 bases; nucleotides outside the gene matches: 14.